This T cell receptor (beta chain) was sequenced in a study of read filtering for tumor transcriptome and immune sequencing. The germline V and J ends were trimmed by 4 bases and 2 bases, with 15 bases remaining between them. Germline CDR1 LNHDA, CDR2 SQIVND (reference sequence). The CDR3 has 15 amino acids. This library used 300 to 500 ng RNA and molecular barcoded adaptors spanning alpha/delta and beta/gamma chains. From the reads, TCRdb called clonotypes with MiXCR, one entry per CDR3 protein. This table has 100,000 to 150,000 distinct CDR3 sequences, approximately 13% appearing once. This chain connects TRBV19 to TRBJ2-7; D is uncertain. The TCR was taken from a donor aged 40 or over with multiple myeloma. Sequencing input: a population of CD138-negative cells sorted from bone marrow. CDR3 DNA: TGTGCCAGTAGTAGAGGAAAAGCGTACACCTACGAGCAGTACTTC. Its translation: CASSRGKAYTYEQYF.